The following is a T cell receptor (beta chain) sequence with its context. The antigen it binds to is not known. No base-level quality is on record; no much larger clone is a single base apart. The entry originates in a study of blood T cell repertoires in COVID-19 (dated by TCRdb to 2019 to 2021). In terms of the full investigation: Collaborator samples came from the United States, Italy and Spain and covered acute and convalescent phases of COVID-19. The material from the prospective study consisted of cDNA or gDNA derived from T cells, B-cell-depleted T cells, or PBMCs. Subjects who had been exposed to COVID-19, were actively infected with it, or had recovered from it provided the deeply sampled blood TCRbeta repertoires that made up the dataset. The repertoires were released in a freely available public database intended as a resource for research on the immune response to SARS-CoV-2. The samples were drawn from the first 160 participants of the ongoing ImmuneRACE study and from 1,254 subjects provided by 6 global collaborators. Nearly every sample came with metadata listing a de-identified subject ID, COVID-19 status, age in years and sex. Where available, HLA class I and class II types were obtained from metadata supplied by the sample provider rather than from assay-based typing. General conclusions and limits of the study: The quantity of clinical and demographic metadata differed by source and by participant and was supplied without curation.

Looking up the germline V gene (reference sequence) yields CDR1 MNHNY and CDR2 SVGAGI. From the cysteine through the phenylalanine, the CDR3 covers 17 amino acids. Here the CDR3 DNA is all that survives: 51 bases in frame from base 1. Trimming takes 5 bases from V and 0 bases from J, and the germline ends sit 20 bases apart. The immunoSEQ Assay, a bias-controlled multiplex PCR, was used to amplify TCRbeta CDR3 regions from genomic DNA. Regarding the original processing steps: Nucleated cell counts per sample were estimated from amplification of reference gene primers within the assay. To quantify the absolute abundance of each unique TCRbeta CDR3 rearrangement, sequence reads were collapsed and filtered. For each sample, productive Simpson clonality was calculated as the square root of Simpson's diversity index over productive rearrangements. The source is immuneACCESS, and TCRdb retained only in-frame sequences with V and J called. Part of the clones is not carried over; for the studies checked, unresolved V genes explain less than half of this, and the remainder is unexplained. From that table come the V and J calls and clone size; the DNA was used to work out D and trimming. The sample table records approximately 99,000 clones; less than 75% of these occur just once. The top ten constitute about 1.8% of the sample.

Collaborating institutions collected whole blood in K2EDTA tubes following their own protocols. For TCRbeta analysis, collaborator samples were shipped as frozen whole blood, as isolated PBMCs, or as DNA extracted from either sample type. Input material: peripheral blood. The origin of this receptor is a woman in her thirties or forties with acute or convalescent COVID-19. The V gene is TRBV6-6 and the J gene is TRBJ2-7, with the D segment possibly TRBD1 or TRBD2, each aligning over 6 bases. The CDR3 reads as follows: CASSRGRSAWTSYEQYF. The bases read TGTGCCAGCAGTCGGGGGCGGAGCGCTTGGACCTCCTACGAGCAGTACTTC.